This T cell receptor beta chain was documented in a study of tumor-infiltrating lymphocytes in oesophageal squamous cell carcinoma. One entry per CDR3 protein, called by TCRdb with MiXCR from the PCR reads. The table includes approximately 13,000 distinct CDR3 sequences, 40% to 50% detected once. Germline-derived CDR1 and CDR2 are SGHTA and FQGNSA. This CDR3 is 14 amino acids long. Deletions cut 0 bases from V and 4 bases from J, with 9 bases between. The sequence came from a male donor with esophageal squamous cell carcinoma. This sequence joins TRBV7-2 and TRBJ1-1; D remains ambiguous. Sample: blood. The CDR3 loop reads CASSLAPRTTEAFF. The CDR3 DNA sequence: TGTGCCAGCAGCTTAGCGCCCCGGACCACTGAAGCTTTCTTT.